A single sample is the source of the 3 T cell receptor beta chains below, sequenced in a study of blood T cell repertoires in COVID-19. The method was immunoSEQ multiplex PCR; TCRdb's version includes in-frame clones alone and lacks a portion of them. Of 250,000 to 350,000 clones detected, approximately 90% appear once; the ten largest clones hold around 2.2%. The source material was peripheral blood. Every receptor here comes from a woman between 50 and 59 years old who had recovered from COVID-19.

V and J are TRBV5-6 and TRBJ1-1, with D unclear. CDR3 length: 15 residues. V was shortened by 2 bases and J by 0 bases, with 11 bases between the two germline ends. Germline CDR1 SGHDT, CDR2 YYEEEE. CDR3 sequence: CASSFGRFMNTEAFF. The DNA for the CDR3 is TGTGCCAGCAGCTTCGGCAGGTTTATGAACACTGAAGCTTTCTTT.

The CDR3 bases are TGTGCCAGCAGCTTAGCTTCGAACACCATATATTTT. This translates into CASSLASNTIYF. J is TRBJ1-3 and V is TRBV7-9; D unclear. The V end was cut by 0 bases, the J end by 7 bases, with 4 bases between. CDR3 length equals 12 residues. CDR1 and CDR2 (germline): SEHNR, FQNEAQ (reference sequence). The whole variable domain, remainder taken from reference TRBV7-9 and TRBJ1-3, is DTGVSQNPRHKITKRGQNVTFRCDPISEHNRLYWYRQTLGQGPEFLTYFQNEAQLEKSRLLSDRFSAERPKGSFSTLEIQRTEQGDSAMYLCASSLASNTIYFGEGSWLTVV.

This chain joins TRBV5-1 and TRBJ1-6, with D uncertain. Germline values: CDR1 SGHRS, CDR2 YFSETQ. V lost 4 bases and J 8 bases, leaving 22 bases between the germline ends. This CDR3 comprises 17 residues. For the CDR3, the DNA is TGCGCCAGCAGCCGCCGCCGAACCTCCGCGAGCGATTCACCCCTCCACTTT. It translates to CASSRRRTSASDSPLHF.